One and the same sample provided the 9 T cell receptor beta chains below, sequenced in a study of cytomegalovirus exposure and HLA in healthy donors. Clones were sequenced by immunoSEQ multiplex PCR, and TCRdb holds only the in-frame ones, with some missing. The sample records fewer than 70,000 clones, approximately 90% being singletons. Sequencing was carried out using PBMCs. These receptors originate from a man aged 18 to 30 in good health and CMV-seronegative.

The CDR3: CASSEAWAETQETQYF. The CDR3 DNA follows: TGTGCCAGCAGTGAAGCGTGGGCAGAGACCCAAGAGACCCAGTACTTC. This chain uses TRBV2 with TRBJ2-5; D remains ambiguous. V lost 0 bases and J lost 1, with 12 bases in between. Germline V lookup: CDR1 SNHLY, CDR2 FYNNEI. The CDR3 extends over 16 amino acids.

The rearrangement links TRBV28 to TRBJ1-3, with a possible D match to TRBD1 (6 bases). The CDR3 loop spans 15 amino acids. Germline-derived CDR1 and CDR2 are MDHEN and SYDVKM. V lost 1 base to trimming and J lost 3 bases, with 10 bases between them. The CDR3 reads CASSLYRAFGNTIYF. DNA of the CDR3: TGTGCCAGCAGTTTATACAGGGCCTTTGGAAACACCATATATTTT.

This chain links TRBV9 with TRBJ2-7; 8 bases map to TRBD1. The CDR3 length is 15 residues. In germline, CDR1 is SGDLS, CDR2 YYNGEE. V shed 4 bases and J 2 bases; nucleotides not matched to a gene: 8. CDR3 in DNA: TGTGCCAGCAGCCCGGGGACAGGTGCGGCCTACGAGCAGTACTTC. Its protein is CASSPGTGAAYEQYF.

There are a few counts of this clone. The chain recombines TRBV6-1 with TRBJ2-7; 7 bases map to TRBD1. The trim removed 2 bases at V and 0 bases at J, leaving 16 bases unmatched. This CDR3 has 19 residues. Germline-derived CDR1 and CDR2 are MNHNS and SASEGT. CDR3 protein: CASSENEFTGAPSSYEQYF. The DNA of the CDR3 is TGTGCCAGCAGTGAAAACGAGTTTACAGGGGCGCCATCCTCCTACGAGCAGTACTTC.

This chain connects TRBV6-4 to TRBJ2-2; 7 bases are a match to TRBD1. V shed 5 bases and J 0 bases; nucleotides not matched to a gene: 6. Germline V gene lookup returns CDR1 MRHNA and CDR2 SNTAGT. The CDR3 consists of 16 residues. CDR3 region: CASSPGDRSNTGELFF. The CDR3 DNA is TGTGCCAGCAGTCCAGGGGACAGATCGAACACCGGGGAGCTGTTTTTT.

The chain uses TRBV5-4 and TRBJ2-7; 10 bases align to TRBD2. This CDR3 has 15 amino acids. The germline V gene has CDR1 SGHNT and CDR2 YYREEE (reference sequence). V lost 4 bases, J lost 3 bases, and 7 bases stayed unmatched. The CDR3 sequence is CASSLGVAGGYEQYF. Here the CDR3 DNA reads TGTGCCAGCAGCCTCGGGGTAGCGGGAGGCTACGAGCAGTACTTC.

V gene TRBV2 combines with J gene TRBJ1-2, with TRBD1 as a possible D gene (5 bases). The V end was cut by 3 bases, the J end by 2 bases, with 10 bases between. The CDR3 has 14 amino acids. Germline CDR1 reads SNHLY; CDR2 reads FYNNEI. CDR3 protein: CASSDGQYNYGYTF. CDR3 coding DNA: TGTGCCAGCAGTGACGGACAATACAACTATGGCTACACCTTC.

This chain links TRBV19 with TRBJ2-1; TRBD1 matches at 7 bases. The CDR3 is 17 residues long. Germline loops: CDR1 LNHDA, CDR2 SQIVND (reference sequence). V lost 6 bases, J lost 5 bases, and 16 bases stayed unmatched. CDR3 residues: CASRTLTGNGNHNEQFF. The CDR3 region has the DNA TGTGCCAGTAGGACGCTGACAGGGAACGGGAACCACAATGAGCAGTTCTTC. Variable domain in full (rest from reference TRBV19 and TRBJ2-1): DGGITQSPKYLFRKEGQNVTLSCEQNLNHDAMYWYRQDPGQGLRLIYYSQIVNDFQKGDIAEGYSVSREKKESFPLTVTSAQKNPTAFYLCASRTLTGNGNHNEQFFGPGTRLTVL.

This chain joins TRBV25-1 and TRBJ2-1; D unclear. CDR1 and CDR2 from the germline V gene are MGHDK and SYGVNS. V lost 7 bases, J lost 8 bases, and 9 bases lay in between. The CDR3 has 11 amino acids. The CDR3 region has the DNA TGTGCCAGCACCAGCGACGATGAGCAGTTCTTC. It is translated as CASTSDDEQFF. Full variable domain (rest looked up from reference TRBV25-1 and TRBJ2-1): EADIYQTPRYLVIGTGKKITLECSQTMGHDKMYWYQQDPGMELHLIHYSYGVNSTEKGDLSSESTVSRIRTEHFPLTLESARPSHTSQYLCASTSDDEQFFGPGTRLTVL.